These T cell receptor beta chains were read from a single sample in a study of regulatory T cells in long-lasting Graves disease. One entry per CDR3 protein results from TCRdb running MiXCR on the multiplex PCR reads. Of approximately 350,000 distinct CDR3 sequences listed, approximately 23% are singletons. The source was peripheral blood mononuclear cells (PBMCs), collected when the disease was refractory, from a patient treated with antithyroid drugs. Receptors were obtained from a middle-aged woman with Graves disease. Both conserved end residues are part of each CDR3. A D gene is named only where the DNA matches it firmly. Clone size appears in some rows only: once, few, many, or a class for an expanded clone.

TRBJ1-1 | - | TRBV11-2 | many | TGTGCCAGCAGCTTTCTAGGTCCCCCGACTGAAGCTTTCTTT | CASSFLGPPTEAFF
TRBJ2-3 | TRBD2 | TRBV6-2/TRBV6-3 | - | TGTGCCAGCAGCCTCGGAGCGGGAGTAGCGGCAGATACGCAGTATTTT | CASSLGAGVAADTQYF
TRBJ2-5 | - | TRBV6-1 | many | TGTGCCAGCAGGGGGACCGGAACTCCGGAGACCCAGTACTTC | CASRGTGTPETQYF
TRBJ2-5 | TRBD2 | TRBV28 | many | TGTGCCAGCAGTTTGCGGGGGCAAGAGACCCAGTACTTC | CASSLRGQETQYF
TRBJ2-7 | - | TRBV15 | - | TGTGCCACCAGTACAATGGGCGCCTACGAGCAGTACTTC | CATSTMGAYEQYF
TRBJ2-7 | - | TRBV7-9 | few | TGTGCCAGCAGCTTAGCGCGTCGGGACGAGCAGTACTTC | CASSLARRDEQYF
TRBJ2-7 | - | TRBV20-1 | - | TGCAGTGCTAGAGATAGCAAGGAAAGGACCTACGAGCAGTACTTC | CSARDSKERTYEQYF
TRBJ1-2 | - | TRBV4-2 | - | TGTGCCAGCAGCCAAGATCGGACGCGGTTCTATGGCTACACCTTC | CASSQDRTRFYGYTF
TRBJ1-5 | TRBD1 | TRBV18 | - | TGTGCCAGCTCACCGGGGACAGGGGATCGCAATCAGCCCCAGCATTTT | CASSPGTGDRNQPQHF
TRBJ1-4 | - | TRBV7-9 | few | TGTGCCAGCACCTCCTCGGCAGGCCGAAATGAAAAACTGTTTTTT | CASTSSAGRNEKLFF
TRBJ1-1 | - | TRBV14 | - | TGTGCCAGCAGCCTTACAACAGGGACCGCTGAAGCTTTCTTT | CASSLTTGTAEAFF
TRBJ2-2 | TRBD2 | TRBV28 | many | TGTGCCAGCCGTCCTGGGCGGGAGACCTCGAACACCGGGGAGCTGTTTTTT | CASRPGRETSNTGELFF
TRBJ1-1 | - | TRBV20-1 | many | TGCAGTGCTGGGACACGAATGAACACTGAAGCTTTCTTT | CSAGTRMNTEAFF
TRBJ2-7 | - | TRBV28 | many | TGTGCCAGCAGTTTGGCGGGTCGATTCTACGAGCAGTACTTC | CASSLAGRFYEQYF
TRBJ1-5 | - | TRBV15 | - | TGTGCCACCAGCAGTTTGAAGTTCGGCGGTCAGCCCCAGCATTTT | CATSSLKFGGQPQHF
TRBJ1-5 | - | TRBV19 | few | TGTGCCAGTAGTATCATCAGGGTCGGCAATCAGCCCCAGCATTTT | CASSIIRVGNQPQHF
TRBJ1-1 | - | TRBV14 | - | TGTGCCAGCAGCCAAGATTTGCACTCGAACACTGAAGCTTTCTTT | CASSQDLHSNTEAFF
TRBJ2-5 | TRBD2 | TRBV29-1 | many | TGCAGCGCCGGGGGGTTCCAAGAGACCCAGTACTTC | CSAGGFQETQYF
TRBJ1-2 | - | TRBV7-9 | - | TGTGCCAGCAGCCTAGAGACTAACTATGGCTACACCTTC | CASSLETNYGYTF
TRBJ2-7 | - | TRBV28 | many | TGTGCCAGCAGTTTATTTGCAGCCGGATCCTACGAGCAGTACTTC | CASSLFAAGSYEQYF
TRBJ1-5 | TRBD1 | TRBV20-1 | many | TGCAGTGCAAGACAGGGACTCAGCAATCAGCCCCAGCATTTT | CSARQGLSNQPQHF
TRBJ1-1 | - | TRBV5-1 | few | TGCGCCAGCAGCTTGGCAGGGAGATCTGAAGCTTTCTTT | CASSLAGRSEAFF
TRBJ2-2 | - | TRBV6-2/TRBV6-3 | few | TGTGCCAGCACTGACCTTGGGGCTGTCACCGGGGAGCTGTTTTTT | CASTDLGAVTGELFF
TRBJ2-5 | TRBD1 | TRBV10-3 | - | TGTGCCATCAAAGACAGGGAATTCGGGGAGACCCAGTACTTC | CAIKDREFGETQYF
TRBJ1-5 | TRBD1 | TRBV29-1 | - | TGCAGCGTCCTGACAGGGTTAATATGCAATCAGCCCCAGCATTTT | CSVLTGLICNQPQHF
TRBJ2-2 | - | TRBV7-2 | - | TGTGCCAGCAGCCCCTCATCGTACACCGGGGAGCTGTTTTTT | CASSPSSYTGELFF
TRBJ2-5 | TRBD1 | TRBV12-3/TRBV12-4 | many | TGTGCCAGCAGTTTACCCGCAGGGGGCCTGAAGACCCAGTACTTC | CASSLPAGGLKTQYF
TRBJ2-2 | - | TRBV9 | - | TGTGCCAGCAGCCGAAAAAGCGGGACCGGGGAGCTGTTTTTT | CASSRKSGTGELFF
TRBJ2-1 | - | TRBV28 | - | TGTGCCAGCAGTTTTGGGGGAGGGGGCTGGGAGCAGTTCTTC | CASSFGGGGWEQFF
TRBJ2-3 | - | TRBV28 | - | TGTGCCAGCAGTTCTACGGGTACGCAGTATTTT | CASSSTGTQYF
TRBJ2-7 | - | TRBV6-1 | - | TGTGCCAGCTCACCACGGAGAGATCTGGCCTACGAGCAGTACTTC | CASSPRRDLAYEQYF
TRBJ1-2 | - | TRBV19 | - | TGTGCCAGTAGTACTCAGGGACTGGGCTACACCTTC | CASSTQGLGYTF
TRBJ2-2 | - | TRBV5-6 | few | TGTGCCAGCAGCTTGGGGCTCGGGGAGCTGTTTTTT | CASSLGLGELFF
TRBJ1-5 | - | TRBV2 | many | TGTGCCAGCAGTGAGGAGGGGACAAGCAATCAGCCCCAGCATTTT | CASSEEGTSNQPQHF
TRBJ1-5 | TRBD1 | TRBV12-3/TRBV12-4 | many | TGTGCCAGCAGACAGGGGGGCAATCAGCCCCAGCATTTT | CASRQGGNQPQHF
TRBJ1-2 | - | TRBV20-1 | few | TGCAGTGCTAGAGAACCTCGGGCTTATAACTATGGCTACACCTTC | CSAREPRAYNYGYTF
TRBJ2-3 | TRBD2 | TRBV6-1 | - | TGTGCCAGCAGGGGACTAGCGGGAGAAGGAGATACGCAGTATTTT | CASRGLAGEGDTQYF
TRBJ2-4 | TRBD1 | TRBV2 | few | TGTGCCAGCCGAGGCCGGGACAGCAAAAACATTCAGTACTTC | CASRGRDSKNIQYF
TRBJ1-1 | - | TRBV6-2/TRBV6-3 | many | TGTGCCAGCAGTTACTCAGGCCCAGGCGACACTGAAGCTTTCTTT | CASSYSGPGDTEAFF
TRBJ2-1 | - | TRBV15 | - | TGTGCCACCAGCAGAGAGTCAGGGAGGGGGGGTGAGCAGTTCTTC | CATSRESGRGGEQFF
TRBJ2-2 | - | TRBV6-1 | - | TGTGCCAGCAGTGGCCCCCGAGGGATGAACACCGGGGAGCTGTTTTTT | CASSGPRGMNTGELFF